This entry lists 26 T cell receptor beta chains sequenced from one sample in a study of T cells after yellow fever vaccination. Using its own MiXCR run on the 5' RACE reads, TCRdb lists one record per CDR3 protein. The profile shows over 300,000 distinct CDR3 sequences, over 3.5% of them singletons. Sequencing used PBMCs, obtained 5 days after the yellow fever booster vaccination. The receptor set was obtained from a man younger than 35 who received the YFV17D yellow fever vaccine.

This clonotype was counted many times. The J gene is TRBJ2-2, the V gene TRBV5-1; tentatively, D is TRBD2 (6 bases). The CDR3 sequence is 17 residues long. Trimming took off 3 bases at V and 0 bases at J, with 15 bases between the two ends. Germline CDR1 SGHRS, CDR2 YFSETQ. CDR3 DNA sequence: TGCGCCAGCAGCTACCTAGCGCCTACCGCGAACACCGGGGAGCTGTTTTTT. This translates into CASSYLAPTANTGELFF.

This chain links TRBV2 with TRBJ2-1; D unresolved. The CDR3 extends over 15 amino acids. Trimming shortened V by 3 bases and J by 4 bases, and 13 bases separated the two germline ends. The germline gives CDR1 SNHLY, CDR2 FYNNEI. The CDR3 is CASSDRQEGYNEQFF. As DNA, the CDR3 is TGTGCCAGCAGTGACAGGCAGGAAGGGTACAATGAGCAGTTCTTC.

This clonotype was counted many times. The chain couples TRBV15 to TRBJ1-1; D may be TRBD1 (5 bases). CDR3 length equals 16 residues. V was trimmed by 0 bases and J by 0 bases, leaving 11 bases between them. Germline-derived CDR1 and CDR2 are LNHNV and YYDKDF (reference sequence). CDR3 residues: CATSRESTDMNTEAFF. CDR3 bases: TGTGCCACCAGCAGAGAGTCGACAGACATGAACACTGAAGCTTTCTTT.

This clonotype came up a few times. An end of the junction differs from the germline gene, which may be a read error. V gene TRBV7-9 combines with J gene TRBJ2-3; TRBD2 might be the D (5 bases). This CDR3 region has 14 residues. Germline assignment: CDR1 SEHNR and CDR2 FQNEAQ (reference sequence). The CDR3 region is CAGSLPRVTDTQYF. The CDR3 bases are TGTGCCGGCAGCTTACCGCGGGTAACAGATACGCAGTATTTT.

This clonotype came up a few times. The chain combines TRBV18 with TRBJ1-1; D is unresolved. The germline CDR1 and CDR2 sequences are KGHSH and LQKENI. Trimming removed 2 bases at V and 0 bases at J, with 10 bases between. The CDR3 runs 15 residues. The CDR3: CASSPMANLNTEAFF. The DNA for the CDR3 is TGTGCCAGCTCACCAATGGCGAACTTGAACACTGAAGCTTTCTTT.

This clonotype was picked up many times. This chain connects TRBV20-1 to TRBJ1-2; D ambiguous. Trimming took off 6 bases at V and 8 bases at J, with 19 bases between the two ends. Germline-derived CDR1 and CDR2 are DFQATT and SNEGSKA (reference sequence). This CDR3 is 13 amino acids long. The DNA of the CDR3 is TGCAGTGCCGCTATAAGGCAGATTCTAGGCTACACCTTC. It codes for CSAAIRQILGYTF.

This clonotype was found a few times. The chain employs TRBV5-6 and TRBJ1-2, with 9 bases aligning to TRBD1. The CDR3 consists of 15 residues. Germline CDR1 reads SGHDT; CDR2 reads YYEEEE. J was trimmed by 5 bases and V by 4 bases; bases with no gene match: 9. CDR3 residues: CASSLWTGDRYGYTF. Written as DNA, the CDR3 is TGTGCCAGCAGCCTTTGGACAGGGGATAGGTATGGCTACACCTTC.

This clonotype was detected many times. The chain carries TRBV5-4 and TRBJ1-6, with 7 positions matching TRBD1. V gave up 2 bases and J gave up 17 bases; unmatched junction bases: 13. This CDR3 is 14 amino acids long. The germline V gene has CDR1 SGHNT and CDR2 YYREEE (reference sequence). In DNA form, the CDR3 reads TGTGCCAGCAGCTTAATAGGGGGCCGCGAACGAGTCCACTTT. The encoded protein is CASSLIGGRERVHF.

This clonotype appeared a few times. The rearrangement uses TRBV7-2 and TRBJ1-2; TRBD1 is a possible D gene (6 bases). The germline CDR1 and CDR2 sequences are SGHTA and FQGNSA. V was trimmed by 3 bases and J by 6 bases, leaving 26 bases between them. The CDR3 spans 18 residues. The CDR3 loop is CASSFSLVQGTSVDGYTF. The CDR3 region has the DNA TGTGCCAGCAGCTTTTCGTTGGTGCAGGGGACTTCGGTCGATGGCTACACCTTC. Combining the CDR3 with reference TRBV7-2 and TRBJ1-2 gives the whole variable domain GAGVSQSPSNKVTEKGKDVELRCDPISGHTALYWYRQSLGQGLEFLIYFQGNSAPDKSGLPSDRFSAERTGGSVSTLTIQRTQQEDSAVYLCASSFSLVQGTSVDGYTFGSGTRLTVV.

The sample holds a few counts of this clonotype. The V and J genes are TRBV20-1 and TRBJ1-1; possibly TRBD1 for D (6 bases). The CDR3 has 16 residues. The V end lost 1 base, the J end lost 3 bases, and 18 bases lay between the germline ends. Germline lookup yields CDR1 DFQATT and CDR2 SNEGSKA (reference sequence). The CDR3 nucleotides are TGCAGTGCTAGAGCCTTCACAGGGATTAGGGACACTGAAGCTTTCTTT. Encoded protein: CSARAFTGIRDTEAFF.

This chain links TRBV7-3 with TRBJ2-3; D is unclear. V lost 5 bases and J lost 4, with 22 bases in between. This CDR3 contains 17 residues. In germline, CDR1 is SGHTA, CDR2 FQGTGA. The CDR3 is CASSPGNAPGLPDTQYF. DNA for the CDR3: TGTGCCAGCAGCCCTGGGAATGCGCCGGGCCTACCAGATACGCAGTATTTT.

The CDR3 DNA reads TGTGCCAGTAGTATAGGCGCCCTCCGGGATCCCTATCAGCCCCAGCATTTT. Protein: CASSIGALRDPYQPQHF. V usage is TRBV19 and J usage is TRBJ1-5, with D unresolved. The ends were cut back, 1 base at V and 5 bases at J, with 18 bases in the middle. CDR1 is LNHDA, CDR2 SQIVND, per germline (reference sequence). The CDR3 totals 17 residues.

This clonotype has more than one count but fewer than ten. This chain links TRBV9 with TRBJ2-3; 13 bases match TRBD2. CDR1 is SGDLS and CDR2 is YYNGEE in the germline V gene. Trimming cost V 3 bases and J 2 bases; bases outside gene matches: 6. This CDR3 spans 17 amino acids. CDR3 in DNA: TGTGCCAGCAGCGCCCGGACTAGCGGGGGACTCACAGATACGCAGTATTTT. Residues: CASSARTSGGLTDTQYF.

This clonotype was picked up a small number of times. CDR3 DNA: TGTGCCAGCAGCTTAGGACCTTTCTGGGGCAGATTGACGGATACGCAGTATTTT. Its translation is CASSLGPFWGRLTDTQYF. The chain has TRBV7-2 and TRBJ2-3, with D possibly matching TRBD1 (5 bases). The V gene's germline CDR1 is SGHTA and CDR2 FQGNSA. V was clipped by 1 base and J by 6 bases, with 23 bases between them. The CDR3 covers 18 residues.

This clonotype was recorded many times. CDR3 region: CASSLGDFTSGQFF. The CDR3 region has the DNA TGTGCCAGCAGCTTAGGAGACTTCACCTCCGGGCAGTTCTTC. This chain links TRBV11-2 with TRBJ2-1; D unclear. There are 14 residues in the CDR3. Germline values: CDR1 SGHAT, CDR2 FQNNGV. Trimming shortened V by 1 base and J by 12 bases, and 16 bases separated the two germline ends.

The J gene is TRBJ2-1, the V gene TRBV12-3 or TRBV12-4; D possibly corresponds to TRBD2 (5 bases). V lost 5 bases and J lost 3, with 17 bases in between. CDR3 length: 16 amino acids. The chain's CDR3 is CASSPAGVWGYNEQFF. In DNA form, the CDR3 reads TGTGCCAGCAGTCCCGCCGGGGTGTGGGGCTACAATGAGCAGTTCTTC.

This clonotype appeared a few times. The chain couples TRBV15 to TRBJ2-1; 13 bases align to TRBD2. CDR1 and CDR2 (germline): LNHNV, YYDKDF (reference sequence). Trimming cost V 9 bases and J 8 bases; bases outside gene matches: 13. The CDR3 extends over 16 amino acids. This chain's CDR3 is CATSTSGGPTFDEQFF. The CDR3 DNA follows: TGTGCCACTTCGACTAGCGGGGGGCCAACGTTTGATGAGCAGTTCTTC.

This clonotype showed up many times. This chain joins TRBV7-3 and TRBJ2-3; a possible D gene is TRBD2 (5 bases). Per the germline V gene, CDR1 is SGHTA and CDR2 is FQGTGA. V lost 2 bases, J lost 0 bases, and 9 bases lay in between. The CDR3 consists of 15 residues. The CDR3, as DNA: TGTGCCAGCAGCTTACTTTCGGGGAGCACAGATACGCAGTATTTT. Protein product: CASSLLSGSTDTQYF. The whole variable domain, remainder taken from reference TRBV7-3 and TRBJ2-3, is GAGVSQTPSNKVTEKGKYVELRCDPISGHTALYWYRQSLGQGPEFLIYFQGTGAADDSGLPNDRFFAVRPEGSVSTLKIQRTERGDSAVYLCASSLLSGSTDTQYFGPGTRLTVL.

J is TRBJ1-3 and V is TRBV12-3 or TRBV12-4, with 7 bases fitting TRBD1. This CDR3 spans 14 amino acids. Germline trimming cut 10 bases from V and 3 bases from J; bases unmatched to any gene: 9. The CDR3 DNA reads TGTGCCAAGTCGCGGGGGACAGATGGAAACACCATATATTTT. Protein: CAKSRGTDGNTIYF.

This chain joins TRBV5-1 and TRBJ2-2, with unresolved D. CDR1 and CDR2 (germline): SGHRS, YFSETQ. Trimming took off 0 bases at V and 4 bases at J, with 7 bases between the two ends. The CDR3 runs 14 residues. CDR3 coding DNA: TGCGCCAGCAGCTTGGCCGCCAGCACCGGGGAGCTGTTTTTT. Its translation is CASSLAASTGELFF.

Only one count was recorded for this clonotype. The CDR3 sequence is CSARRKGGNYGYTF. CDR3 DNA sequence: TGCAGTGCTAGGAGGAAAGGGGGGAACTATGGCTACACCTTC. This rearrangement joins TRBV20-1 to TRBJ1-2, with D maybe TRBD1 (6 bases). The V gene's germline CDR1 is DFQATT and CDR2 SNEGSKA (reference sequence). The CDR3 is made up of 14 amino acids. V was shortened by 3 bases and J by 2 bases, with 13 bases between the two germline ends.

This clonotype was recorded a few times. The rearrangement uses TRBV18 and TRBJ2-1; possible D gene TRBD2, 6 bases. The CDR3 extends over 11 amino acids. The germline gives CDR1 KGHSH, CDR2 LQKENI. Trimming removed 6 bases at V and 8 bases at J, with 8 bases between. As DNA, the CDR3 is TGTGCCAGCTCTAGGGAGGATGAGCAGTTCTTC. The encoded protein is CASSREDEQFF.

This clonotype has only a few counts. The genes are TRBV20-1 and TRBJ1-2; 9 bases match TRBD1. With 6 bases clipped from V and 6 bases from J, the junction kept 11 bases outside the gene matches. The CDR3 runs to 14 residues. From germline, CDR1 is DFQATT and CDR2 SNEGSKA (reference sequence). CDR3 sequence: CSATARDRADGYTF. In nucleotides, the CDR3 is TGCAGTGCCACCGCCCGGGACAGGGCAGATGGCTACACCTTC.

The rearrangement links TRBV18 to TRBJ2-3; 7 nucleotides line up with TRBD1. CDR3 length: 16 amino acids. Germline trimming cut 3 bases from V and 1 base from J; bases unmatched to any gene: 7. From germline, CDR1 is KGHSH and CDR2 LQKENI. The CDR3 loop reads CASSPSYTGGTDTQYF. The CDR3 DNA sequence: TGTGCCAGCTCACCGTCCTACACAGGGGGCACAGATACGCAGTATTTT.

This clonotype appeared many times. The CDR3 loop reads CASRGETGAGYEQYF. The CDR3 DNA reads TGTGCCAGCAGAGGGGAGACAGGGGCTGGGTACGAGCAGTACTTC. The rearrangement joins TRBV6-1 to TRBJ2-7; TRBD1 aligns across 8 bases. Unmatched junction bases numbered 11, after V lost 6 bases and J lost 4 bases. Germline V gene sequence: CDR1 MNHNS, CDR2 SASEGT. This CDR3 contains 15 residues.

The chain links TRBV11-2 to TRBJ2-1; the match to TRBD2 covers 12 bases. The germline gives CDR1 SGHAT, CDR2 FQNNGV. Unmatched junction bases numbered 13, after V lost 5 bases and J lost 8 bases. The CDR3 runs 17 residues. CDR3 DNA: TGTGCCAGCAGCACCTTGCGAGCTAGCGGGGGGGTGGATGAGCAGTTCTTC. It codes for CASSTLRASGGVDEQFF.